A single sample gave rise to the 6 T cell receptor beta chains below, sequenced in a study of healthy donors' naive CD4 and CD8 T cells (dated by TCRdb to the mid-2010s). Sequencing was carried out with a 454 GS FLX Titanium. A previously published linear amplification protocol was used to build the TCR libraries, starting from roughly 500 ng of total RNA. TCRdb handled the public reads itself, with Q25 trimming in fastp and clone calling in MiXCR, and kept productive beta chains. One record per CDR3 amino acid sequence lists the most common genes and DNA. In all, the sample holds about 200,000 distinct CDR3 sequences, and around three quarters of those were seen once. The top ten clones comprise roughly 2.3% of the sample. Sequencing was done on a sample of naive CD4+ and CD8+ T cells sorted from blood, pooled from several donors. The label giving this sample's cell subset or site can be read as: FACS-sorted naive CD4+ (CD45RO-CD45RA+) and naive CD8+ (CD45RA+CD27bright) T cells. These receptor sequences come from a pool of human donors in good health; the sample pools cells from several healthy donors.

In this sample, this clonotype turned up a few times. Compared with germline, one end of the junction differs, possibly owing to a read error. The CDR3 sequence: CASRLMGLNTEAFF. DNA of the CDR3: TGTGCCAGCAGACTAATGGGATTGAATACTGAAGCTTTCTTT. V is TRBV6-5 and J is TRBJ1-1; no firm D call. The CDR3 runs to 14 residues. Germline V gives CDR1 MNHEY, CDR2 SVGAGI.

This clonotype was recorded once. The chain joins TRBV4-1 to TRBJ2-3, with D uncertain. With 0 bases removed from V and 8 bases from J, the gap between germline ends came to 24 bases. Germline V CDR1 and CDR2: MGHRA, YSYEKL. This CDR3 spans 18 amino acids. CDR3: CASSQDPGAIGSFGTQYF. Written as DNA, the CDR3 is TGCGCCAGCAGCCAAGACCCCGGAGCCATCGGTTCGTTCGGTACGCAGTATTTT.

This chain connects TRBV27 to TRBJ2-1; 12 bases map to TRBD2. Germline assignment: CDR1 MNHEY and CDR2 SMNVEV (reference sequence). The length of the CDR3 is 18 residues. V lost 5 bases and J lost 6; bases outside the gene matches: 14. The CDR3 loop is CASSPTGPSGRVGNEQFF. In DNA form, the CDR3 reads TGTGCCAGCAGTCCAACTGGACCTAGCGGGAGGGTTGGCAATGAGCAGTTCTTC.

This chain links TRBV7-2 with TRBJ2-7; D is uncertain. The CDR3 sequence is 16 residues long. CDR1 SGHTA and CDR2 FQGNSA come from the germline V gene. V lost 1 base, J lost 2 bases, and 15 bases lay in between. For the CDR3, the DNA is TGTGCCAGCAGCTTAGATCGGTGGGCCAAGGCCTACGAGCAGTACTTC. Translated: CASSLDRWAKAYEQYF.

The chain links TRBV18 to TRBJ1-3, with 10 nucleotides matching TRBD1. This CDR3 has 16 amino acids. Germline V gene sequence: CDR1 KGHSH, CDR2 LQKENI. V dropped 3 bases and J dropped 3; count of bases not matched to a gene: 5. CDR3 loop: CASSPGQGIFGNTIYF. The CDR3 bases are TGTGCCAGCTCACCGGGACAGGGGATCTTTGGAAACACCATATATTTT.

This clonotype showed up just once. V is TRBV10-3 and J is TRBJ2-1, with TRBD2 matching over 11 bases. The CDR3 covers 14 residues. Per germline, CDR1 ENHRY and CDR2 SYGVKD. Germline trimming cut 4 bases from V and 5 bases from J; bases unmatched to any gene: 1. CDR3 protein: CAISGLAGNNEQFF. CDR3 DNA sequence: TGTGCCATCAGTGGACTAGCGGGAAACAATGAGCAGTTCTTC.